This T cell receptor beta chain was retrieved from a study of T cell repertoires in cytomegalovirus infection. TCRdb re-called the reads through MiXCR, storing one row per CDR3 protein. The sample has around 360,000 distinct CDR3 sequences, roughly 34% seen once. The study's findings and limits: CMV-specific TCR beta clonotypes restricted by HLA-C were the ones dominating the ex vivo response.

V was pared by 4 bases and J by 3 bases, with 10 bases between. In germline, CDR1 is MNHEY, CDR2 SMNVEV (reference sequence). The CDR3 sequence is 14 residues long. This clonotype was seen a few times. Antigen: not known. The source of this sequence is a human donor in good health (CMV status not recorded). Some clones in this sample may be carry-over from other donors' samples. This sample comprised cultured PBMCs, obtained from culture after CMV antigen stimulation. This chain links TRBV27 with TRBJ1-5; a possible D gene is TRBD1 (6 bases). The CDR3 spells CASSSGQINQPQHF. CDR3 coding DNA: TGTGCCAGCAGTTCCGGACAGATCAATCAGCCCCAGCATTTT.